These T cell receptor beta chains were read from a single sample in a study of type 1 and type 2 diabetes patients. TCRdb reprocessed the multiplex PCR reads with MiXCR, giving one entry per CDR3 protein. The sample lists 280,000 or so distinct CDR3 sequences; more than 40% were seen once. Sequencing was carried out using peripheral blood mononuclear cells (PBMCs). The receptors shown here come from a man aged 18 to 29 with type 2 diabetes. CDR3s include the opening cysteine and the closing phenylalanine or tryptophan. D genes are given only for firm matches. Some rows mark clone size as missing; the rest say once, few, many or name a class of expanded clone.

v_gene,d_gene,j_gene,abundance,CDR3aa,CDR3nt
TRBV5-6,TRBD2,TRBJ2-7,.,CASSSQRGGYYEQYF,TGTGCCAGCAGCTCTCAGCGGGGGGGATACTACGAGCAGTACTTC
TRBV20-1,.,TRBJ1-1,.,CSAKTATEAFF,TGCAGTGCTAAGACGGCCACTGAAGCTTTCTTT
TRBV5-1,.,TRBJ2-1,.,CASSANDNEQFF,TGCGCCAGCAGCGCGAACGACAATGAGCAGTTCTTC
TRBV7-2,.,TRBJ1-2,.,CASSLVTGPYTF,TGTGCCAGCAGCTTAGTGACAGGCCCCTACACCTTC
TRBV20-1,.,TRBJ2-7,.,CSARDSSNSEQYF,TGCAGTGCTAGAGACTCGAGCAACAGCGAGCAGTACTTC
TRBV6-5,.,TRBJ2-5,.,CASSPTLETQYF,TGTGCCAGCAGTCCGACCTTAGAGACCCAGTACTTC
TRBV19,TRBD2,TRBJ2-7,.,CASSMGGTREQYF,TGTGCCAGTAGTATGGGGGGGACGAGAGAGCAGTACTTC
TRBV20-1,.,TRBJ1-5,.,CSVTKDRVNQPQHF,TGCAGTGTCACAAAAGACAGAGTCAATCAGCCCCAGCATTTT
TRBV28,TRBD2,TRBJ2-7,.,CASMNGRYEQYF,TGTGCCAGCATGAACGGGAGGTACGAGCAGTACTTC
TRBV19,.,TRBJ2-7,many,CASSLTHGDVSSYEQYF,TGTGCCAGTAGTCTAACCCACGGGGACGTCAGCTCCTACGAGCAGTACTTC
TRBV11-2,.,TRBJ2-7,.,CASKYAPDEAYEQYF,TGTGCCAGCAAATATGCTCCGGACGAAGCCTACGAGCAGTACTTC
TRBV15,TRBD1,TRBJ2-7,.,CATSRDRGRDEQYF,TGTGCCACCAGCAGAGACAGGGGGAGAGACGAGCAGTACTTC
TRBV7-2,TRBD1,TRBJ1-4,.,CASRRIDRGTTNEKLFF,TGTGCCAGCAGACGAATCGACAGGGGGACAACTAATGAAAAACTGTTTTTT
TRBV30,TRBD1,TRBJ1-1,.,CAWTTGARGSEAFF,TGTGCCTGGACTACAGGGGCCCGAGGTTCTGAAGCTTTCTTT
TRBV19,TRBD2,TRBJ2-5,few,CASSIRTSGMETQYF,TGTGCCAGTAGTATCCGAACTAGCGGGATGGAGACCCAGTACTTC
TRBV15,.,TRBJ2-7,few,CATSRDEAKEQYF,TGTGCCACCAGCAGAGACGAAGCGAAAGAGCAGTACTTC
TRBV12-3/TRBV12-4,TRBD1,TRBJ2-3,.,CASSQLTGSTDTQYF,TGTGCCAGCAGCCAATTGACAGGGAGCACAGATACGCAGTATTTT
TRBV7-6,.,TRBJ2-1,.,CATSDPYNEQFF,TGTGCCACCAGTGACCCCTACAATGAGCAGTTCTTC
TRBV30,.,TRBJ1-2,.,CAWTTGYGYTF,TGTGCCTGGACGACTGGATATGGCTACACCTTC
TRBV6-5,.,TRBJ1-4,.,CASSYLGGEKLFF,TGTGCCAGCAGTTACCTGGGCGGCGAAAAACTGTTTTTT
TRBV7-2,TRBD1,TRBJ2-1,.,CASSFRDRGLDEQFF,TGTGCCAGCAGCTTCAGGGACAGGGGGTTGGATGAGCAGTTCTTC
TRBV10-3,.,TRBJ2-5,.,CAISVGQQETQYF,TGTGCCATCAGTGTCGGACAGCAAGAGACCCAGTACTTC
TRBV14,TRBD1,TRBJ1-1,.,CASSLTGNAEAFF,TGTGCCAGCAGCCTGACAGGGAACGCTGAAGCTTTCTTT
TRBV20-1,.,TRBJ2-7,few,CSASPPPNRRHSYEQYF,TGCAGTGCTTCCCCCCCTCCAAACAGGCGACACTCCTACGAGCAGTACTTC
TRBV20-1,.,TRBJ1-1,few,CSASPAAGATEAFF,TGCAGTGCTAGTCCGGCGGCAGGGGCCACTGAAGCTTTCTTT
TRBV7-3,.,TRBJ2-7,.,CASSLMDGMTYEQYF,TGTGCCAGCAGCTTAATGGACGGGATGACCTACGAGCAGTACTTC
TRBV20-1,TRBD2,TRBJ2-7,.,CSAHRPGLAFDEQYF,TGCAGTGCCCATCGGCCGGGACTAGCTTTCGACGAGCAGTACTTC
TRBV19,.,TRBJ2-1,.,CASMDPGRTGNEQFF,TGTGCCAGTATGGACCCGGGGCGAACGGGGAATGAGCAGTTCTTC
TRBV29-1,.,TRBJ1-2,.,CSVVAGGAYGYTF,TGCAGCGTTGTCGCCGGGGGCGCATATGGCTACACCTTC
TRBV7-3,.,TRBJ2-7,.,CASREGLNEQYF,TGTGCCAGCAGAGAGGGACTTAACGAGCAGTACTTC
TRBV2,.,TRBJ1-2,many,CASSEEWAGSSYTF,TGTGCCAGCAGTGAAGAGTGGGCAGGTTCTAGCTACACCTTC
TRBV9,TRBD1,TRBJ2-2,few,CASSEARGQGFDTGELFF,TGTGCCAGCAGCGAGGCCCGGGGACAGGGGTTCGACACCGGGGAGCTGTTTTTT
TRBV4-1,.,TRBJ2-3,.,CASSPRRAVTDTQYF,TGCGCCAGCAGCCCCCGGAGAGCGGTCACAGATACGCAGTATTTT
TRBV5-5,TRBD1,TRBJ2-3,.,CASSAGTGGKDTQYF,TGTGCCAGCAGCGCGGGGACAGGGGGAAAAGATACGCAGTATTTT
TRBV30,.,TRBJ2-6,few,CAWKGIGSGANVLTF,TGTGCCTGGAAGGGAATCGGATCTGGGGCCAACGTCCTGACTTTC
TRBV12-3/TRBV12-4,.,TRBJ1-6,.,CASRPLTTGVLNSPLHF,TGTGCCAGCAGACCCCTAACGACAGGCGTCCTGAATTCACCCCTCCACTTT
TRBV7-8,TRBD2,TRBJ2-7,.,CASSLILAGPTYEQYF,TGTGCCAGCAGCCTAATACTAGCGGGGCCGACCTACGAGCAGTACTTC
TRBV13,.,TRBJ2-1,.,CASTPPNHNEQFF,TGTGCCAGTACCCCACCAAATCACAATGAGCAGTTCTTC
TRBV6-6,TRBD1,TRBJ1-1,.,CASTVKGQLNTEAFF,TGTGCCAGCACCGTTAAGGGACAGTTGAACACTGAAGCTTTCTTT
TRBV7-9,.,TRBJ1-1,.,CASMDTVNTEAFF,TGTGCCAGCATGGACACAGTGAACACTGAAGCTTTCTTT
TRBV7-8,TRBD1,TRBJ2-7,.,CASSLAGQGERQYF,TGTGCCAGCAGCTTAGCGGGACAGGGTGAAAGGCAGTACTTC
TRBV5-1,.,TRBJ2-3,.,CASSVPETDTQYF,TGCGCCAGCAGCGTACCCGAAACGGATACGCAGTATTTT
TRBV7-8,.,TRBJ1-4,.,CASGQVRYSKTLMKKLFF,TGTGCCAGCGGCCAGGTGAGGTACAGCAAGACGCTAATGAAAAAACTGTTTTTT
TRBV12-3/TRBV12-4,.,TRBJ2-5,few,CASSDREETQYF,TGTGCCAGCAGTGACAGAGAAGAGACCCAGTACTTC
TRBV7-2,.,TRBJ2-7,.,CASSLEPRYEQYF,TGTGCCAGCAGCTTAGAACCACGCTACGAGCAGTACTTC
TRBV10-1,.,TRBJ2-3,.,CASSGEDRRNTQYF,TGCGCCAGCAGTGGGGAGGACCGACGGAATACGCAGTATTTT
TRBV20-1,.,TRBJ2-2,few,CSARRWAVGTGELFF,TGCAGTGCTAGACGCTGGGCGGTGGGCACCGGGGAGCTGTTTTTT
TRBV14,.,TRBJ2-7,.,CASSQSGSIYEQYF,TGTGCCAGCAGCCAGAGTGGCAGTATCTACGAGCAGTACTTC
TRBV6-4,.,TRBJ2-5,.,CASSPFAGETQYF,TGTGCCAGCTCGCCCTTCGCAGGAGAGACCCAGTACTTC
TRBV7-3,TRBD1,TRBJ1-2,.,CASSLVEVRGPDGYTF,TGTGCCAGCAGCTTAGTTGAGGTCAGGGGGCCTGATGGCTACACCTTC
TRBV15,TRBD1,TRBJ1-4,.,CATSRARDSGKLFF,TGTGCCACCAGCAGAGCTAGGGACAGCGGAAAACTGTTTTTT
TRBV7-2,.,TRBJ2-5,.,CASSLNRQETQYF,TGTGCCAGCAGCTTAAACAGACAAGAGACCCAGTACTTC
TRBV6-5,.,TRBJ2-2,once,CASAYDRRNTGELFF,TGTGCCAGCGCGTACGACAGGAGAAACACCGGGGAGCTGTTTTTT
TRBV6-2/TRBV6-3,TRBD2,TRBJ2-7,.,CASSYPTSGGPYEQYF,TGTGCCAGCAGTTACCCGACTAGCGGGGGCCCTTACGAGCAGTACTTC